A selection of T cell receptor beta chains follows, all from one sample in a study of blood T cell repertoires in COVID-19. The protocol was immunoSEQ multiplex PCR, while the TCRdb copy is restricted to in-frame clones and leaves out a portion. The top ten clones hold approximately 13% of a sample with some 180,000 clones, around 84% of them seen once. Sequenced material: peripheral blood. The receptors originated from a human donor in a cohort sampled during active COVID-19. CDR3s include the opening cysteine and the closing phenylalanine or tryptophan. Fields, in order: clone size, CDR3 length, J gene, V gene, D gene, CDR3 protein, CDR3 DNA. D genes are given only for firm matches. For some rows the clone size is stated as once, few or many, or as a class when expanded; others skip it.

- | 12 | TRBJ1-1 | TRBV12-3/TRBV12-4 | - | CATLRGGGEAFF | TGTGCCACCCTTAGGGGGGGTGGTGAAGCTTTCTTT
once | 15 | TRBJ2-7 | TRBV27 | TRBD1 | CASKTPGTGDYEQYF | TGTGCCAGCAAAACCCCCGGGACAGGGGACTACGAGCAGTACTTC
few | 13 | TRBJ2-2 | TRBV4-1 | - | CASSQERTGELFF | TGCGCCAGCAGCCAAGAACGGACCGGGGAGCTGTTTTTT
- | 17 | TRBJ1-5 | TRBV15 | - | CATSRTPGGVGNQPQHF | TGTGCCACCAGCAGAACCCCAGGAGGGGTGGGGAATCAGCCCCAGCATTTT
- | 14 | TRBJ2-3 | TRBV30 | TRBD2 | CAYRGRGRADTQYF | TGTGCCTACCGGGGTCGCGGGAGGGCGGATACGCAGTATTTT
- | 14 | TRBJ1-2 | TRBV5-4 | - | CASSTTTGANGYTF | TGTGCCAGCAGCACAACGACAGGCGCGAATGGCTACACCTTC
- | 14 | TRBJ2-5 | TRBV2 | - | CATCLGGGKETQYF | TGTGCCACCTGCTTAGGCGGAGGGAAGGAGACCCAGTACTTC
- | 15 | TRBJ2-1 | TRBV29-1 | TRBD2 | CSVDRGPSGGLEQFF | TGCAGCGTTGACAGGGGTCCTAGCGGGGGCTTGGAGCAGTTCTTC
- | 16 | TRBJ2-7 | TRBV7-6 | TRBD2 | CASSLAPTSGRNEQYF | TGTGCCAGCAGCTTAGCACCGACTAGCGGGAGGAACGAGCAGTACTTC
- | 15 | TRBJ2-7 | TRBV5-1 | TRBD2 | CASSFDGTTTYEQYF | TGCGCCAGCAGCTTCGACGGGACTACCACCTACGAGCAGTACTTC
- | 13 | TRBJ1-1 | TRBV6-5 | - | CASSRTVNTEAFF | TGTGCCAGCAGTCGGACTGTGAACACTGAAGCTTTCTTT
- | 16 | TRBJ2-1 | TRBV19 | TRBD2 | CASSTLAGGSYNEQFF | TGTGCCAGTAGTACACTAGCGGGAGGATCCTACAATGAGCAGTTCTTC
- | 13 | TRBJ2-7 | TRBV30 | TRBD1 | CAWAGDRGYEQYF | TGTGCCTGGGCCGGGGACAGGGGTTACGAGCAGTACTTC
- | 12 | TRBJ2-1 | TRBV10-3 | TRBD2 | CAIGGRGSEQFF | TGTGCCATTGGCGGGAGAGGGAGTGAGCAGTTCTTC
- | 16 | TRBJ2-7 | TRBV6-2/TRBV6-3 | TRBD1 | CASSYSEDRAPDEQYF | TGTGCCAGCAGTTACTCGGAGGACAGGGCTCCCGACGAGCAGTACTTC
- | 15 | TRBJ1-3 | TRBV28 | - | CASSLSTRGGNTIYF | TGTGCCAGCAGTTTATCAACCCGGGGTGGGAACACCATATATTTT
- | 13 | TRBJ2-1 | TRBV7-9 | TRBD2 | CASSLTGRGEGFF | TGTGCCAGCAGCTTAACCGGGCGTGGGGAGGGGTTCTTC